Listed here is a single TCR beta chain. Its cognate antigen is unknown. The treatment denotes: approximately nine-day PBMC culture with coronavirus spike peptide pools or control peptides (ViraFEST assay). First, ViraFEST expanded antigen-specific T cells with peptide pools, and next it sequenced the TCRs. Sequencing of the DNA from cultured CD4+ T cells was carried out with the Oncomine TCR Beta short-read assay. MiXCR was run by TCRdb on the PCR reads, yielding one entry per CDR3 protein. This repertoire shows more than 15,000 distinct CDR3 sequences, approximately 47% found once; its top ten account for around 20%. The V gene's germline CDR1 is SQVTM and CDR2 ANQGSEA. Trimming took 5 bases from V and 3 from J, leaving 11 bases between them. CDR3 length: 12 residues. This sample was taken from a study of vaccination and CD4 T cells after COVID-19. Across the whole study: The authors used overlapping spike peptides from SARS-CoV-2, HCoV-NL63, HCoV-OC43 and HCoV-229E to stimulate cells.

Broader study findings: Convalescent patients displayed spike mono-reactivity in 304 of 307 vaccine-specific clones.

This clonotype was obtained from a human donor who received a COVID-19 vaccine. The chain joins TRBV29-1 to TRBJ2-7; D may match TRBD1 or TRBD2 (5 bases each). The sample in question was CD4+ T cells from blood, cultured in vitro, obtained before SARS-CoV-2 vaccination. DNA for the CDR3: TGCAGCGTTAGGGACCCAAACTACGAGCAGTACTTC. Amino acids: CSVRDPNYEQYF.